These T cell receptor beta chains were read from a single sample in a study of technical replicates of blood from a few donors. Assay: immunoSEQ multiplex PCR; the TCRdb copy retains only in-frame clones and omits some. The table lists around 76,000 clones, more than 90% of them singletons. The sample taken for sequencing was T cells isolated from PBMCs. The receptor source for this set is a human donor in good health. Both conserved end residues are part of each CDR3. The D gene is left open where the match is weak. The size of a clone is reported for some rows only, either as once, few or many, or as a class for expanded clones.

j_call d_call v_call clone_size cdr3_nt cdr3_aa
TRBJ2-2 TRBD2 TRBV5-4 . TGTGCCAGCACACCGGGACTAGCGGGAGTTACCGGGGAGCTGTTTTTT CASTPGLAGVTGELFF
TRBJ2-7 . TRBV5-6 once TGTGCCAGCAGCTTACTCTCCTACGAGCAGTACTTC CASSLLSYEQYF
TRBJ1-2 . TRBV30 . TGTGCCTGGGCGCGGCACACTAACTATGGCTACACCTTC CAWARHTNYGYTF
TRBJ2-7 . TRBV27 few TGTGCCACATACGAGCAGTACTTC CATYEQYF
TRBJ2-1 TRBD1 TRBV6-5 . TGTGCCAGCCGGGGACAGGTTTCCTACAATGAGCAGTTCTTC CASRGQVSYNEQFF
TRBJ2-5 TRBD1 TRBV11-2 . TGTGCCAGCAGCTCACCCACTGGGACAGGGGGAAAAGAGACCCAGTACTTC CASSSPTGTGGKETQYF
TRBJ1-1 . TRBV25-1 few TGTGCCAGCAGTTTGCACAACATGAACACTGAAGCTTTCTTT CASSLHNMNTEAFF
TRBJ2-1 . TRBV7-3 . TGTGCCAGCAGCTTAACCGGCAATGAGCAGTTCTTC CASSLTGNEQFF
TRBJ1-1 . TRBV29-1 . TGCAGCGTCCACAGGGACGGAACTTTCTTT CSVHRDGTFF
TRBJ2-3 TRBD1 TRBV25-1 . TGTGCCAGCAGTTTGGGGAAGGGGGCCAACACAGATACGCAGTATTTT CASSLGKGANTDTQYF
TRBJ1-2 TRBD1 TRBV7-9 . TGTGCCAGCAGCTATAAGGGACAGGGGTTTAGAGATGGCTACACCTTC CASSYKGQGFRDGYTF
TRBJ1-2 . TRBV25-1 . TGTGCCAGCAGTGAAATCGAGAGCTACACCTTC CASSEIESYTF
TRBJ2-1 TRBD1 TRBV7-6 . TGTGCCAGCAGCTTAGGGCCGGGGGACAGGATGGACAATGAGCAGTTCTTC CASSLGPGDRMDNEQFF
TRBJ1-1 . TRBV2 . TGTGCCAGCAGTTCAGATAAGAACACTGAAGCTTTCTTT CASSSDKNTEAFF
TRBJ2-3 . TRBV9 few TGTGCCAGCAGCGTAGGCCCCCGGCAGGGTGCAGATACGCAGTATTTT CASSVGPRQGADTQYF
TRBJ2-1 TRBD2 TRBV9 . TGTGCCAGCAGCGCCAGGTCGCGGGAGAATGAGCAGTTCTTC CASSARSRENEQFF
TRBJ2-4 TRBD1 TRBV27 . TGTGCCAGCAGTCCTGGGACAGGGGGAAACATTCAGTACTTC CASSPGTGGNIQYF
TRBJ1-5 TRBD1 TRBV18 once TGTGCCAGCTCATCGACAGGGATAGGCAATCAGCCCCAGCATTTT CASSSTGIGNQPQHF
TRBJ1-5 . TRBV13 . TGTGCCAGCAGCTTAAACGGCGGAGGATACAATCAGCCCCAGCATTTT CASSLNGGGYNQPQHF
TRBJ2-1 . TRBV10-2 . TGCGCCAGCATCCCGAGCTCCTACAATGAGCAGTTCTTC CASIPSSYNEQFF
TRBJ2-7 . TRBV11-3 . TGTGCCAGCAGCTTAGCCCAGGGCTACGAGCAGTACTTC CASSLAQGYEQYF
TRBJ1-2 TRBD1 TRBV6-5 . TGTGCCAGCAGTTACTCGACAGGGGAGGCTAACTATGGCTACACCTTC CASSYSTGEANYGYTF
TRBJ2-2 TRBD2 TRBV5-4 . TGTGCCAGCAGCGGGTCGGGACTAGCGGGAGGGTACACCGGGGAGCTGTTTTTT CASSGSGLAGGYTGELFF
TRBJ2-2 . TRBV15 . TGTGCCACCAGCAGGGGAGGCGCGAACACCGGGGAGCTGTTTTTT CATSRGGANTGELFF
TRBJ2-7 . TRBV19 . TGTGCCAGTAGTGAGCAAGGGGGAGAGAGATACGAGCAGTACTTC CASSEQGGERYEQYF
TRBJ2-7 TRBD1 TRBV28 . TGTGCCAGCAGTTTAGGACAGGACCTCTTCTACGAGCAGTACTTC CASSLGQDLFYEQYF
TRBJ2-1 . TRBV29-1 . TGCAGCGTTGAGGTTAGCTCCTACAATGAGCAGTTCTTC CSVEVSSYNEQFF